This entry lists 18 T cell receptor beta chains sequenced from one sample in a study of blood T cells in healthy people across ages. Then a second PCR, running about 6 to 11 cycles, was carried out with a sample-barcoded 5' primer and a J-beta primer mix. Each CDR3 protein is one row after TCRdb ran MiXCR on the 5' RACE reads. The sample shows 890,000 or so distinct CDR3 sequences, around 62% of them seen only once. What was sequenced was blood. Receptors originate from a man aged 30-40 years in good health.

The chain uses TRBV7-6 and TRBJ2-1; D is perhaps TRBD1 or TRBD2 (5 bases each). The CDR3 is 17 residues long. CDR1 is SGHVS and CDR2 is FNYEAQ in the germline V gene. V lost 1 base and J lost 4, with 17 bases in between. CDR3 in DNA: TGTGCCAGCAGCTTAGAGGCCCAGACGGGGCGATACAATGAGCAGTTCTTC. Translated: CASSLEAQTGRYNEQFF.

This chain joins TRBV7-2 and TRBJ2-7; D is possibly TRBD1 (6 bases). The CDR3 has 16 residues. Germline values: CDR1 SGHTA, CDR2 FQGNSA. V lost 5 bases to trimming and J lost 2 bases, with 19 bases between them. CDR3 in amino acids: CASSIDTGHRAYEQYF. The CDR3 DNA is TGTGCCAGCAGCATCGACACGGGACACCGAGCCTACGAGCAGTACTTC.

V gene TRBV20-1 combines with J gene TRBJ2-5, with 9 bases lining up with TRBD1. CDR1 is DFQATT, CDR2 SNEGSKA, per germline (reference sequence). This CDR3 has 14 amino acids. V was clipped by 6 bases and J by 4 bases; unmatched bases: 9. CDR3 bases: TGCAGTGCCGGCGGGACAGGGTGGGGAGAGACCCAGTACTTC. Its translation: CSAGGTGWGETQYF.

The chain's CDR3 is CASRLTTSTDTQYF. In nucleotides, the CDR3 is TGTGCCAGCAGGCTTACGACTAGCACAGATACGCAGTATTTT. V is TRBV6-2 or TRBV6-3 and J is TRBJ2-3; no clear D gene. The CDR3 contains 14 residues. Per the germline V gene, CDR1 is MNHEY and CDR2 is SVGEGT. V was pared by 6 bases and J by 0 bases, with 10 bases between.

About this clonotype itself: The junction departs from germline at one end; a sequencing error may be responsible. The chain uses TRBV3-1 and TRBJ2-1; 14 positions agree with TRBD2. The CDR3 runs to 16 residues. From germline, CDR1 is LGHDT and CDR2 YNNKEL (reference sequence). CDR3 loop: CASSPPGLAGDKEQFF. CDR3 DNA sequence: TGTGCCAGCAGCCCCCCGGGACTAGCGGGGGACAAGGAGCAGTTCTTC.

The rearrangement uses TRBV12-3 or TRBV12-4 and TRBJ2-3; D assignment may be TRBD1 or TRBD2 (5 bases each). Trimming removed 6 bases from V and 0 bases from J, with 16 bases in between. The CDR3 is 16 amino acids. The CDR3 is CASRPWGGQSTDTQYF. For the CDR3, the DNA is TGTGCCAGCAGACCGTGGGGCGGGCAAAGCACAGATACGCAGTATTTT.

This clonotype appeared a few times. CDR3 sequence: CASSLDASNEQFF. CDR3 DNA sequence: TGCGCCAGCAGCTTGGACGCCTCCAATGAGCAGTTCTTC. The chain uses TRBV5-1 and TRBJ2-1; D is undetermined. The length of the CDR3 is 13 residues. Trimming removed 0 bases from V and 6 bases from J, with 7 bases in between. Germline CDR1 SGHRS, CDR2 YFSETQ.

This clonotype showed up just once. The gene calls are TRBV7-2 and TRBJ1-5; 8 bases are a match to TRBD1. Germline CDR1 and CDR2: SGHTA and FQGNSA. The CDR3 extends over 12 amino acids. The V gene end was trimmed by 4 bases and the J gene end by 9 bases; junction bases not matched to a gene: 2. The CDR3 here is CASSSGGRPQHF. Written as DNA, the CDR3 is TGTGCCAGCAGCTCAGGGGGCCGGCCCCAGCATTTT.

The V call is TRBV4-3, the J call TRBJ2-4; perhaps TRBD1 as D (7 bases). The CDR3 spans 15 residues. Between the trimmed V and J ends, which lost 1 base and 8 bases, there was a span of 15 bases. Germline-derived CDR1 and CDR2 are LGHNA and YSLEER. The CDR3 DNA reads as TGCGCCAGCAGCCAAGGCGCAGGGGGGATTGACATTCAGTACTTC. This sequence encodes CASSQGAGGIDIQYF.

CDR3 nucleotides: TGTGCCAGCAGTTACAGGGTGGACCAAGAGACCCAGTACTTC. Its translation: CASSYRVDQETQYF. The V call is TRBV25-1, the J call TRBJ2-5, with D possibly being TRBD1 (6 bases). The germline CDR1 and CDR2 sequences are MGHDK and SYGVNS. V was trimmed by 5 bases and J by 0 bases, leaving 10 bases between them. The CDR3 runs 14 residues. Variable domain in full (rest from reference TRBV25-1 and TRBJ2-5): EADIYQTPRYLVIGTGKKITLECSQTMGHDKMYWYQQDPGMELHLIHYSYGVNSTEKGDLSSESTVSRIRTEHFPLTLESARPSHTSQYLCASSYRVDQETQYFGPGTRLLVL.

The chain combines TRBV15 with TRBJ2-2; D is perhaps TRBD2 (5 bases). V lost 0 bases to trimming and J lost 6 bases, with 8 bases between them. Germline V gene lookup returns CDR1 LNHNV and CDR2 YYDKDF (reference sequence). The CDR3 is 14 amino acids. CDR3 region: CATSRDEEAGELFF. The CDR3 DNA is TGTGCCACCAGCAGAGATGAGGAGGCCGGGGAGCTGTTTTTT.

This clonotype was recorded a few times. The J gene is TRBJ2-7, the V gene TRBV20-1; D possibly corresponds to TRBD1 (5 bases). CDR1 DFQATT and CDR2 SNEGSKA come from the germline V gene (reference sequence). The ends were cut back, 3 bases at V and 2 bases at J, with 17 bases in the middle. The CDR3 runs 15 residues. The CDR3 DNA sequence: TGCAGTGCTAGCGAACCAGGACACCCGCCCTACGAGCAGTACTTC. Protein product: CSASEPGHPPYEQYF.

There are a few counts of this clonotype. The chain is built from TRBV4-3 and TRBJ2-3; D is possibly TRBD2 (6 bases). Trimming took off 4 bases at V and 0 bases at J, with 14 bases between the two ends. Germline V gives CDR1 LGHNA, CDR2 YSLEER. The CDR3 consists of 16 residues. The CDR3 sequence: CASSLQTRSSTDTQYF. In DNA form, the CDR3 reads TGCGCCAGCAGCCTCCAGACTAGATCTAGCACAGATACGCAGTATTTT.

V and J are TRBV4-1 and TRBJ2-1; 12 nucleotides match TRBD2. Germline V gene sequence: CDR1 MGHRA, CDR2 YSYEKL. The junction had 5 bases not matched to a gene; V was cut back by 2 bases and J by 9 bases. CDR3 length: 15 residues. CDR3 region: CASSQLAGGPSEQFF. The CDR3 DNA reads as TGCGCCAGCAGCCAACTAGCGGGGGGGCCGAGTGAGCAGTTCTTC.

The V call is TRBV10-3, the J call TRBJ2-4; D unresolved. The ends were cut back, 1 base at V and 5 bases at J, with 6 bases in the middle. The CDR3 is 13 residues long. The V gene's germline CDR1 is ENHRY and CDR2 SYGVKD. The CDR3 protein is CAISELMENIQYF. For the CDR3, the DNA is TGTGCCATCAGTGAGTTGATGGAAAACATTCAGTACTTC.

This clonotype was counted a single time. This chain joins TRBV20-1 and TRBJ1-4; TRBD1 matches 11 bases. With V trimmed by 6 bases and J by 8 bases, 14 bases remained unmatched. Germline CDR1 is DFQATT and CDR2 is SNEGSKA (reference sequence). The CDR3 is 16 residues long. The CDR3 loop is CSAPGQGGPSGEKLFF. CDR3 bases: TGCAGTGCCCCGGGACAGGGGGGGCCATCGGGGGAAAAACTGTTTTTT.

This chain uses TRBV15 with TRBJ2-1; 8 bases map to TRBD1. Germline assignment: CDR1 LNHNV and CDR2 YYDKDF (reference sequence). The junction had 2 bases not matched to a gene; V was cut back by 0 bases and J by 1 base. The CDR3 has 16 amino acids. The CDR3 reads CATSRDHRGSYNEQFF. The CDR3 bases are TGTGCCACCAGCAGAGATCACAGGGGGTCCTACAATGAGCAGTTCTTC.

This clonotype was recorded a few times. This rearrangement joins TRBV5-1 to TRBJ2-7; 9 bases line up with TRBD1. The CDR3 extends over 15 amino acids. Germline V gene data show CDR1 as SGHRS and CDR2 as YFSETQ. Trimming cost V 0 bases and J 3 bases; bases outside gene matches: 4. The CDR3: CASSLAQGAGYEQYF. CDR3 sequence (DNA): TGCGCCAGCAGCTTGGCACAGGGGGCTGGCTACGAGCAGTACTTC.